At least ten counts were recorded for the clone carrying this T cell receptor (beta chain). Its antigen is still unknown. These data originate in a study of blood T cells in healthy people across ages. Whole-study results and caveats: No one knew whether donors had CMV, which possibly confounded expanded clonotype changes. Considered underestimates were the diversity estimates obtained from one million T cells.

The V gene's germline CDR1 is SEHNR and CDR2 FQNEAQ (reference sequence). V dropped 5 bases and J dropped 0 bases, with 9 bases sitting between them. The CDR3 has 14 residues. Primed by a sample-barcoded 5' primer and a J-beta primer mix, a second PCR proceeded for 7 to 11 cycles. Every cDNA molecule bore a tag from a template-switch adaptor containing 12 random nucleotides. One entry per CDR3 protein, called by TCRdb with MiXCR from the 5' RACE reads. The data contain about 1.5 million distinct CDR3 sequences, 35% to 45% of them singletons. The V and J genes are TRBV7-9 and TRBJ2-3; D possibly corresponds to TRBD2 (6 bases). Material for sequencing was blood. The clonotype originates from a woman between 18 and 30 years old in good health. CDR3: CASSPGLSTDTQYF. DNA of the CDR3: TGTGCCAGCAGCCCGGGACTCAGCACAGATACGCAGTATTTT.